This T cell receptor beta chain was captured in a study of beta chain features in type 1 diabetes. Findings and caveats of the study: Shorter templates may be favored by PCR, equally so in patients and controls.

Turning to this clone: Its antigen is still unknown.

Sequenced material consisted of expressed TCRB transcripts (all of the isolated RNA was reverse transcribed). This table comes from immunoSEQ multiplex PCR, and its TCRdb copy is limited to in-frame clones, with some not included. The sample includes 860,000 or so clones, 17% of them seen just once. The specimen was naive CD4+ T cells from blood. This receptor was identified in a woman between 18 and 29 years old in good health.

The CDR3 loop is CASETGGNIQYF. CDR3 coding DNA: TGTGCCAGCGAGACAGGGGGAAACATTCAGTACTTC. The chain carries TRBV6-1 and TRBJ2-4; TRBD1 aligns across 9 bases. This CDR3 spans 12 amino acids. The V gene's germline CDR1 is MNHNS and CDR2 SASEGT. V lost 8 bases and J lost 6; bases outside the gene matches: 2.